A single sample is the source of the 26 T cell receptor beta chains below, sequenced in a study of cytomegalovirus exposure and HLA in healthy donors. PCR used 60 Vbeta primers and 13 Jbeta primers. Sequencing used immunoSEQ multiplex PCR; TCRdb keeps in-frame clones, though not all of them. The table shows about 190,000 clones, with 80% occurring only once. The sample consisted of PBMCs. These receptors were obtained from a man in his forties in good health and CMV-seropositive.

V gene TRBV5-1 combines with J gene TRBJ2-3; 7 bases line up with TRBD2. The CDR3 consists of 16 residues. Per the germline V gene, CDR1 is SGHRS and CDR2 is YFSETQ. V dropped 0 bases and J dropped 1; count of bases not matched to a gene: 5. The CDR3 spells CASSLESGGGTDTQYF. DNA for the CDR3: TGCGCCAGCAGCTTGGAGTCGGGGGGAGGCACAGATACGCAGTATTTT.

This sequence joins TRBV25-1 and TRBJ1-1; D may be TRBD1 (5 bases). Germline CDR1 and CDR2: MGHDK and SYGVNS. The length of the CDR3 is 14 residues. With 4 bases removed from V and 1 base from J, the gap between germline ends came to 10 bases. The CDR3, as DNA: TGTGCCAGCAGTGTAGGGGCCCGGAACACTGAAGCTTTCTTT. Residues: CASSVGARNTEAFF.

The CDR3 protein is CATSGGTRQETQYF. The CDR3 DNA sequence: TGTGCCACCTCAGGGGGGACCCGGCAGGAGACCCAGTACTTC. V usage is TRBV6-6 and J usage is TRBJ2-5, with a weak D call TRBD1 (7 bases). CDR1 is MNHNY, CDR2 SVGAGI, per germline (reference sequence). The CDR3 runs to 14 residues. V lost 10 bases to trimming and J lost 5 bases, with 20 bases between them.

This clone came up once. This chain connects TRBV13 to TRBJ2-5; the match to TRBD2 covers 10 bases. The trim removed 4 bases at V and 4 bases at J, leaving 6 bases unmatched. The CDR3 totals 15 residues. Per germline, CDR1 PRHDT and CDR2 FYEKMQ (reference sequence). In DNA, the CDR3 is TGTGCCAGCAGCTCGTCGAGCGGGGGGGGAGAGACCCAGTACTTC. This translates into CASSSSSGGGETQYF. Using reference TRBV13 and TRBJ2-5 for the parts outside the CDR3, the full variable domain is AAGVIQSPRHLIKEKRETATLKCYPIPRHDTVYWYQQGPGQDPQFLISFYEKMQSDKGSIPDRFSAQQFSDYHSELNMSSLELGDSALYFCASSSSSGGGETQYFGPGTRLLVL.

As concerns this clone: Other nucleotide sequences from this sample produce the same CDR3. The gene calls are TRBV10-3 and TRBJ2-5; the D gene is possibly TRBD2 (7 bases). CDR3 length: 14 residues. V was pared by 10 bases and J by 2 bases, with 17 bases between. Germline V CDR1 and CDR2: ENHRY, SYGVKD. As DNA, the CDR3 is TGTGCCACCTCGGACCGGGGGGCGCAAGAGACCCAGTACTTC. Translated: CATSDRGAQETQYF.

In nucleotides, the CDR3 is TGCGCCAGCAGCTTGGCGGGGGGCTTCAACTACGAGCAGTACTTC. It yields the protein CASSLAGGFNYEQYF. The chain uses TRBV5-1 and TRBJ2-7, with D possibly matching TRBD2 (7 bases). V gave up 0 bases and J gave up 3 bases, with 13 bases separating them. Germline V gene data show CDR1 as SGHRS and CDR2 as YFSETQ. CDR3 length: 15 amino acids.

CDR3 bases: TGCGCCAGCAGCTTGGGCTTGCGGGGGGCAATTAATGAGCAGTTCTTC. It yields the protein CASSLGLRGAINEQFF. The genes are TRBV5-1 and TRBJ2-1, with 8 bases aligning to TRBD2. The CDR3 totals 16 residues. The trim removed 0 bases at V and 7 bases at J, leaving 9 bases unmatched. Germline lookup yields CDR1 SGHRS and CDR2 YFSETQ.

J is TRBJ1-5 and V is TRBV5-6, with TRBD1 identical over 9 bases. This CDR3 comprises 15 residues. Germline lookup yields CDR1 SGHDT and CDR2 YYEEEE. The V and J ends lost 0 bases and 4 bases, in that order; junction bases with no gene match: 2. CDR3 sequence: CASSLAQGANQPQHF. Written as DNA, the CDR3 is TGTGCCAGCAGCTTGGCACAGGGGGCGAATCAGCCCCAGCATTTT.

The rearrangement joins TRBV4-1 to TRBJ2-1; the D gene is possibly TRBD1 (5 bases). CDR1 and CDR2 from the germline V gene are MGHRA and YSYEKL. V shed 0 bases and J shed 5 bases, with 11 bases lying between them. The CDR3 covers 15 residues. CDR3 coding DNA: TGCGCCAGCAGCCAAGATAGGCTAGGGGACAATGAGCAGTTCTTC. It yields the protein CASSQDRLGDNEQFF.

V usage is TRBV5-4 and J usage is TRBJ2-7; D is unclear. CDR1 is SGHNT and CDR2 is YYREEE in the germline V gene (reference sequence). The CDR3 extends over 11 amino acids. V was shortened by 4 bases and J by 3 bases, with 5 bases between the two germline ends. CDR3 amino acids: CASSRGYEQYF. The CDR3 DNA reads TGTGCCAGCAGCCGAGGCTACGAGCAGTACTTC. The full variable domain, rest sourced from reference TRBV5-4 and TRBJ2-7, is ETGVTQSPTHLIKTRGQQVTLRCSSQSGHNTVSWYQQALGQGPQFIFQYYREEENGRGNFPPRFSGLQFPNYSSELNVNALELDDSALYLCASSRGYEQYFGPGTRLTVT.

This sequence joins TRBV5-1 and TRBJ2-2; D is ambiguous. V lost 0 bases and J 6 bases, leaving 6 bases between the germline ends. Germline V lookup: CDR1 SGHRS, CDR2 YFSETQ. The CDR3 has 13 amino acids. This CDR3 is CASSLDGPGELFF. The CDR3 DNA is TGCGCCAGCAGCTTGGATGGCCCCGGGGAGCTGTTTTTT. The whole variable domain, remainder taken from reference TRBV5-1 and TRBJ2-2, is KAGVTQTPRYLIKTRGQQVTLSCSPISGHRSVSWYQQTPGQGLQFLFEYFSETQRNKGNFPGRFSGRQFSNSRSEMNVSTLELGDSALYLCASSLDGPGELFFGEGSRLTVL.

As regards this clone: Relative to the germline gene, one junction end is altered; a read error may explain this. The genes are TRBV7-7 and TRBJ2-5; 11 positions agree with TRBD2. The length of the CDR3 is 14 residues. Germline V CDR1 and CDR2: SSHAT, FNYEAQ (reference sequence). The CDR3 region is CASSAGGTSGEQYF. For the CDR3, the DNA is TGTGCTAGCAGCGCAGGTGGGACTAGCGGTGAGCAGTACTTC.

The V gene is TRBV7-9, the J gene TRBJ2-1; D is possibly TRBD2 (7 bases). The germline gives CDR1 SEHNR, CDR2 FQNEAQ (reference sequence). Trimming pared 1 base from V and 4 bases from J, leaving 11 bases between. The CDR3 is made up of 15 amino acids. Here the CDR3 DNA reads TGTGCCAGCAGCTTAGTACAGGGACTATACAATGAGCAGTTCTTC. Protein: CASSLVQGLYNEQFF.

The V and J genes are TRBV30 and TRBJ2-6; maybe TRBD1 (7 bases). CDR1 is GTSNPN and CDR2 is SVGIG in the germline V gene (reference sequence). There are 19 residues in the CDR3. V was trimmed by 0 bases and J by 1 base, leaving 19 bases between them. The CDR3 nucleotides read TGTGCCTGGAGTGTAGAGCAGGGGGGTCGGGAATCTGGGGCCAACGTCCTGACTTTC. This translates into CAWSVEQGGRESGANVLTF.

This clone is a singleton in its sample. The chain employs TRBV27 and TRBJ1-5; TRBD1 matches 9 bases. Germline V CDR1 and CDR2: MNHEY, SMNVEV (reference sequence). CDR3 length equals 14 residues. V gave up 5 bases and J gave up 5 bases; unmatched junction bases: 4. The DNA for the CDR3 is TGTGCCAGCAGTCCACAGGGGGCGCATCAGCCCCAGCATTTT. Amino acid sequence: CASSPQGAHQPQHF.

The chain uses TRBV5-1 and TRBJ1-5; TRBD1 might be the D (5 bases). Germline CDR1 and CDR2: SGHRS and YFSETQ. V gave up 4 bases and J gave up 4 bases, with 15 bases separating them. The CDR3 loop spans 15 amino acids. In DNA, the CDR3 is TGCGCCAGCAGCCCTATTCCGGGGGGTAATCAGCCCCAGCATTTT. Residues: CASSPIPGGNQPQHF.

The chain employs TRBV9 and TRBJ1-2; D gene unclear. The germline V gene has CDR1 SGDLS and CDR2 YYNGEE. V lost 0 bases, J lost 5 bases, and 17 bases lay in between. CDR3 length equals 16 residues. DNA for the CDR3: TGTGCCAGCAGCGTAGCTGGTGCGGGGTTACAGTATGGCTACACCTTC. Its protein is CASSVAGAGLQYGYTF.

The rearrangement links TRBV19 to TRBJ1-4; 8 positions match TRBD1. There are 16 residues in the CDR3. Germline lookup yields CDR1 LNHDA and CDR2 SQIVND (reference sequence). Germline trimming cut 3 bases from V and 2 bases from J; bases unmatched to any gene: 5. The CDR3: CASSIGQGLTNEKLFF. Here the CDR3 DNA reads TGTGCCAGTAGTATCGGACAGGGACTTACTAATGAAAAACTGTTTTTT. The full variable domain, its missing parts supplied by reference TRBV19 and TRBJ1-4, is DGGITQSPKYLFRKEGQNVTLSCEQNLNHDAMYWYRQDPGQGLRLIYYSQIVNDFQKGDIAEGYSVSREKKESFPLTVTSAQKNPTAFYLCASSIGQGLTNEKLFFGSGTQLSVL.

CDR3 coding DNA: TGTGCCAGCTCACGGTCACAGGGGGCCTACTCCTACGAGCAGTACTTC. Residues: CASSRSQGAYSYEQYF. The chain is built from TRBV18 and TRBJ2-7; TRBD1 matches at 9 bases. Germline V lookup: CDR1 KGHSH, CDR2 LQKENI. The CDR3 consists of 16 residues. Trimming cost V 4 bases and J 0 bases; bases outside gene matches: 7.

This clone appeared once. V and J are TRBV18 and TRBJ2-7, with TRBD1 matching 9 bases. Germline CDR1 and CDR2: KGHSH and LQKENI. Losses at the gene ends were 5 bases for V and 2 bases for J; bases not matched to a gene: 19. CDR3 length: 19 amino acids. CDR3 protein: CASSRKDIGTGFQAYEQYF. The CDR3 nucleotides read TGTGCCAGCTCAAGAAAAGATATCGGGACAGGGTTCCAGGCCTACGAGCAGTACTTC.

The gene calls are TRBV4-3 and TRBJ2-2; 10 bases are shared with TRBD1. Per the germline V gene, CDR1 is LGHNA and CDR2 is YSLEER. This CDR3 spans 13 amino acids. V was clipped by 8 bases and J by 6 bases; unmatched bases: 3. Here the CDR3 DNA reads TGCGCCAGCGGACAGGGGGGGGCCGGGGAGCTGTTTTTT. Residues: CASGQGGAGELFF.

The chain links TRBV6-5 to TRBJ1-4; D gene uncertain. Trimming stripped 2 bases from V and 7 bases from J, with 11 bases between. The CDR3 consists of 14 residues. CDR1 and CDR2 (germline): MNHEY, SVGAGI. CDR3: CASSYGSPGEKLFF. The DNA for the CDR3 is TGTGCCAGCAGTTACGGCTCACCGGGTGAAAAACTGTTTTTT.

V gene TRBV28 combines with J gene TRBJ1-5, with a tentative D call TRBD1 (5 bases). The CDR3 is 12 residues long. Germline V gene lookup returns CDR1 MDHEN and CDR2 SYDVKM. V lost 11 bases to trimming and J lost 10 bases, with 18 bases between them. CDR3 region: CALGGVLAPQHF. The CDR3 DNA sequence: TGTGCCCTGGGGGGGGTCCTGGCACCCCAGCATTTT.

Here the CDR3 reads CAWRDRGTYNSPLHF. CDR3 DNA sequence: TGTGCCTGGCGGGACAGGGGCACCTATAATTCACCCCTCCACTTT. The rearrangement links TRBV30 to TRBJ1-6, with 10 bases identical to TRBD1. The length of the CDR3 is 15 residues. V shed 5 bases and J 2 bases; nucleotides not matched to a gene: 3. The germline V gene has CDR1 GTSNPN and CDR2 SVGIG (reference sequence). The full variable domain, with the rest looked up from reference TRBV30 and TRBJ1-6, is SQTIHQWPATLVQPVGSPLSLECTVEGTSNPNLYWYRQAAGRGLQLLFYSVGIGQISSEVPQNLSASRPQDRQFILSSKKLLLSDSGFYLCAWRDRGTYNSPLHFGNGTRLTVT.

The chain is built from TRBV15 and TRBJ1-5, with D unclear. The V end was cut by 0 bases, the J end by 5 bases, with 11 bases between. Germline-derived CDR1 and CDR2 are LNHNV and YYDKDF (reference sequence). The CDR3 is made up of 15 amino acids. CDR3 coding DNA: TGTGCCACCAGCAGAGATAACCAGGATTATCAGCCCCAGCATTTT. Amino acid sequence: CATSRDNQDYQPQHF.

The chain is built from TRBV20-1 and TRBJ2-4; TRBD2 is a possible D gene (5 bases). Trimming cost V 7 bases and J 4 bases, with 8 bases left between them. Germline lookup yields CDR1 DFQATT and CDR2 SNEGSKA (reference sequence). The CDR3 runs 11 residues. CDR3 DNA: TGCAGTGGGAGGCAGAAAAACATTCAGTACTTC. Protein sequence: CSGRQKNIQYF.